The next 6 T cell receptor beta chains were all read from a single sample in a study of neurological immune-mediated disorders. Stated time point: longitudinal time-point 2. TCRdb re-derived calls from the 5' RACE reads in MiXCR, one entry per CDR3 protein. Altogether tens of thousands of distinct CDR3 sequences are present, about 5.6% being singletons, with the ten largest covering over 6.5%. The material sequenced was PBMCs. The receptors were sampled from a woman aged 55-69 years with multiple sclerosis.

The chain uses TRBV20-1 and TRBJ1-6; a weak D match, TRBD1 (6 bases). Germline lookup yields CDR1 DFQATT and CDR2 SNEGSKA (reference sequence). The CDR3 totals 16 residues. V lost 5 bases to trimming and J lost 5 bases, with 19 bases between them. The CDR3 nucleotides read TGCAGTGCTCCCGGGGCAGGGGTATGGGATAATTCACCCCTCCACTTT. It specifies CSAPGAGVWDNSPLHF.

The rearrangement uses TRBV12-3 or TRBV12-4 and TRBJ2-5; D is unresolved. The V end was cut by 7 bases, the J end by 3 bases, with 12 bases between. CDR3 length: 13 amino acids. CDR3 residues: CASIPGDKETQYF. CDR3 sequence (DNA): TGTGCCAGCATACCGGGCGATAAAGAGACCCAGTACTTC.

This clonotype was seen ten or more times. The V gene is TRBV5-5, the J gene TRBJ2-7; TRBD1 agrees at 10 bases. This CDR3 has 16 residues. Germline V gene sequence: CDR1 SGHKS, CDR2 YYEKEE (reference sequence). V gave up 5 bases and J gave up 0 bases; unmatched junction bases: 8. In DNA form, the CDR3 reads TGTGCCAGCAGTGAGCCGGGACAGGGGAACTCCTACGAGCAGTACTTC. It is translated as CASSEPGQGNSYEQYF.

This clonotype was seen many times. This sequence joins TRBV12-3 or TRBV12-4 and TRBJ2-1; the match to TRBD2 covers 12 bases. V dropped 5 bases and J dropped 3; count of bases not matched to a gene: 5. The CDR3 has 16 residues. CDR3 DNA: TGTGCCAGCAGTATTAAACTAGCGGGGGGCTACAATGAGCAGTTCTTC. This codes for CASSIKLAGGYNEQFF.

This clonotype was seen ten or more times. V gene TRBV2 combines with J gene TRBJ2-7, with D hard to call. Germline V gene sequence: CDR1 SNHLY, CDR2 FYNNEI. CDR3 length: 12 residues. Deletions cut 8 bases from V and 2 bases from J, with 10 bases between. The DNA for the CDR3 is TGTGCCAGCGCTAGAGCACCCTACGAGCAGTACTTC. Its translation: CASARAPYEQYF.

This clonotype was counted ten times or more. CDR3: CASSLETGINTEAFF. The CDR3 DNA follows: TGCGCCAGCAGCTTGGAGACGGGGATAAACACTGAAGCTTTCTTT. The V call is TRBV5-1, the J call TRBJ1-1; D is undetermined. V lost 0 bases and J lost 2, with 11 bases in between. This CDR3 has 15 amino acids. Per germline, CDR1 SGHRS and CDR2 YFSETQ.